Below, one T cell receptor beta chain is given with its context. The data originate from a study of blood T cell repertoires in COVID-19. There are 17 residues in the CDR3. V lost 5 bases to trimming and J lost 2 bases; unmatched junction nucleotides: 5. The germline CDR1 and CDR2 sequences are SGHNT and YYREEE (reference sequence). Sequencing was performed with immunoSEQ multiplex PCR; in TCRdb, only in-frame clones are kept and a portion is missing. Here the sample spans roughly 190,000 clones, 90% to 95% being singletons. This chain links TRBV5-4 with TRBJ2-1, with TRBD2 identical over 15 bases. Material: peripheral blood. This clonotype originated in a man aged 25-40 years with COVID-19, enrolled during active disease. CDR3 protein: CASRRTSGGETYNEQFF. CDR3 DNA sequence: TGTGCCAGCAGACGGACTAGCGGGGGGGAAACCTACAATGAGCAGTTCTTC.